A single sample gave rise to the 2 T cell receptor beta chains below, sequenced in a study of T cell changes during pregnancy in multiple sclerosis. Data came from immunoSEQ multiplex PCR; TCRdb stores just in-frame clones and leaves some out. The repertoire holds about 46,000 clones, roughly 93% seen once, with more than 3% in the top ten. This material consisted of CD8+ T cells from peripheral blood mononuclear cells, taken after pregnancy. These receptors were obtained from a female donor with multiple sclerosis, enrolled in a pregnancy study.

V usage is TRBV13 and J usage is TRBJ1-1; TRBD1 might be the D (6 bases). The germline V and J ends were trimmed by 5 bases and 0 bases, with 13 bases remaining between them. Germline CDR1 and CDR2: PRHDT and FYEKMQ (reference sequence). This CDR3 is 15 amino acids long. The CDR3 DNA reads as TGTGCCAGCAGCGCCTCCGGGACATTGAACACTGAAGCTTTCTTT. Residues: CASSASGTLNTEAFF.

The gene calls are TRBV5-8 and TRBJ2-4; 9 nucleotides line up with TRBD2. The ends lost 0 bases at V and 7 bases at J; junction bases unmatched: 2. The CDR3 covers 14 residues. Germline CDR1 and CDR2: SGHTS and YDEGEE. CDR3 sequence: CASSLDSGSNIQYF. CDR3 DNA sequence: TGTGCCAGCAGCTTGGATAGCGGGAGTAACATTCAGTACTTC.